Listed here are 4 T cell receptor beta chains from one sample, sequenced in a study of T cell responses to AZD1222 COVID-19 vaccine. Generated by immunoSEQ multiplex PCR, the TCRdb table keeps only in-frame clones and is missing some. The sample lists about 150,000 clones, 85% to 95% seen once, with approximately 1.5% in the top ten. The material was peripheral blood, obtained on day 0 of AZD1222 vaccination. The source of these receptors is an adult in good health.

This rearrangement joins TRBV6-6 to TRBJ2-2; 9 bases are a match to TRBD2. The trim removed 5 bases at V and 7 bases at J, leaving 14 bases unmatched. Germline V CDR1 and CDR2: MNHNY, SVGAGI (reference sequence). The CDR3 is made up of 17 amino acids. CDR3 DNA sequence: TGTGCCAGCAGTCGAAAGTCGAGCGGGGGGCGGCACGGGGAGCTGTTTTTT. Residues: CASSRKSSGGRHGELFF.

The V call is TRBV2, the J call TRBJ1-2; TRBD1 might be the D (6 bases). V shed 7 bases and J shed 8 bases, with 14 bases lying between them. Germline loops: CDR1 SNHLY, CDR2 FYNNEI. CDR3 size: 12 residues. The CDR3 bases are TGTGCCAGCAAACAGGGCGAGGGGGGCTACACCTTC. It specifies CASKQGEGGYTF.

The chain uses TRBV7-2 and TRBJ1-5; D remains unclear. Germline V gives CDR1 SGHTA, CDR2 FQGNSA. The V and J ends lost 6 bases and 0 bases respectively, with 12 bases between them. The CDR3 has 15 amino acids. The CDR3 protein is CASSFPGLSNQPQHF. DNA of the CDR3: TGTGCCAGCAGTTTCCCGGGCCTTAGCAATCAGCCCCAGCATTTT.

V usage is TRBV9 and J usage is TRBJ2-1; D uncertain. The CDR3 covers 15 residues. Germline assignment: CDR1 SGDLS and CDR2 YYNGEE. V was cut by 0 bases and J by 9 bases, with 16 bases left in between. CDR3 sequence: CASSVDLRIEVEQFF. In DNA form, the CDR3 reads TGTGCCAGCAGCGTAGATCTCAGGATAGAGGTTGAGCAGTTCTTC.